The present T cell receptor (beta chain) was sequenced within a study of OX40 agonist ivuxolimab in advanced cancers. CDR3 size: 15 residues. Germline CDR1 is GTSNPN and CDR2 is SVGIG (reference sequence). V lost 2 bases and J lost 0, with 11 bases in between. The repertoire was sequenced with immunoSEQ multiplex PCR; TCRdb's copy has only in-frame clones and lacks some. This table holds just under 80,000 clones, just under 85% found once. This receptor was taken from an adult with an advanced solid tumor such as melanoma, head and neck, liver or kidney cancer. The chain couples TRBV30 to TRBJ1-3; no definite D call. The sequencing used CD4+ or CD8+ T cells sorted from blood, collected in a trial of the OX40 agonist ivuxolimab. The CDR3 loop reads CAWSPDTRSGNTIYF. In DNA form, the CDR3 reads TGTGCCTGGAGTCCCGACACCCGCTCTGGAAACACCATATATTTT.